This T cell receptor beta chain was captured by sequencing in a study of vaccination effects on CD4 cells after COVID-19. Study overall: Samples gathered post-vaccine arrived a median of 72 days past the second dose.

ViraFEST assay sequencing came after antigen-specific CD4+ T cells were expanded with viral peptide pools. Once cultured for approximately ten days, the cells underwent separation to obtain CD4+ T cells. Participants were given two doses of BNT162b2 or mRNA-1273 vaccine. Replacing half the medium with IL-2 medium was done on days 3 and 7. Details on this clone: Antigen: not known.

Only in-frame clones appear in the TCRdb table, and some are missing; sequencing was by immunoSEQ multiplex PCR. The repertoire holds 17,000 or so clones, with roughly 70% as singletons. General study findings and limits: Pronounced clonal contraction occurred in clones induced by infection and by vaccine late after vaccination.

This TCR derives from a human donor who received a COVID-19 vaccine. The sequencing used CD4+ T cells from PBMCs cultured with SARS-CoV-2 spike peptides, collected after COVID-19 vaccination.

In DNA form, the CDR3 reads TGTGCCAGCAGTTACTCGTCGTACACAAACACTGAAGCTTTCTTT. Amino acids: CASSYSSYTNTEAFF. This sequence joins TRBV6-2 or TRBV6-3 and TRBJ1-1; no reliable D call. The germline gives CDR1 MNHEY, CDR2 SVGEGT. V gave up 0 bases and J gave up 2 bases, with 10 bases separating them. The CDR3 totals 15 residues.